Listed below are T cell receptor beta chains from one sample, sequenced in a study of T cell repertoires in cytomegalovirus infection. TCRdb fed the reads into MiXCR, producing one record per CDR3 protein. The sample lists fewer than 550,000 distinct CDR3 sequences; 16% were seen once. The sequenced sample consisted of CD8+ T cells from PBMCs. These receptor sequences come from a human donor in good health (CMV status not recorded). Some clones in this sample may be carry-over from other donors' samples. CDR3s include the opening cysteine and the closing phenylalanine or tryptophan. Fields, in order: J gene, D gene, V gene, clone size, CDR3 protein, CDR3 DNA. The D gene is left open where the match is weak. Size tells how often a clone was seen (once, few, many) or the class of an expanded clone, and some rows leave it out.

>TRBJ1-5|NA|TRBV27|many
CASSPSRVTLEHF
TGTGCCAGCAGTCCGTCCCGGGTCACCCTTGAACATTTT
>TRBJ2-1|TRBD2|TRBV4-2|few
CASSLRTGGSGNEQFF
TGTGCCAGCAGCCTCCGGACCGGCGGGAGTGGGAATGAGCAGTTCTTC
>TRBJ2-7|TRBD2|TRBV28|many
CASSSPRAGGVYEQYF
TGTGCCAGCAGTTCTCCCAGGGCGGGAGGAGTCTACGAGCAGTACTTC
>TRBJ2-3|NA|TRBV7-9|NA
CASSRLPETDTQYF
TGTGCCAGCAGCCGGCTCCCAGAAACAGATACGCAGTATTTT
>TRBJ2-1|NA|TRBV12-3/TRBV12-4|many
CASSLKVADWYNEQFF
TGTGCCAGCAGTTTAAAAGTAGCGGATTGGTACAATGAGCAGTTCTTC
>TRBJ1-1|TRBD1|TRBV11-2|few
CASSLDGPGGTTEAFF
TGTGCCAGCAGCTTAGATGGGCCAGGGGGTACCACTGAAGCTTTCTTT
>TRBJ1-6|TRBD1|TRBV13|NA
CASSLRPSTRDRNSPLHF
TGTGCCAGCAGCTTAAGGCCCAGTACCCGGGACAGAAATTCACCCCTCCACTTT
>TRBJ2-3|TRBD1|TRBV11-2|many
CASSRRQGALDTQYF
TGTGCCAGCAGTCGACGACAGGGGGCATTAGATACGCAGTATTTT
>TRBJ1-3|NA|TRBV12-3/TRBV12-4|many
CASTPPDSPSGNTIYF
TGTGCCAGCACCCCTCCGGACAGCCCCTCTGGAAACACCATATATTTT
>TRBJ2-7|NA|TRBV4-1|many
CASSQDLAFTYEQYF
TGCGCCAGCAGCCAAGATTTGGCGTTTACCTACGAGCAGTACTTC
>TRBJ2-1|NA|TRBV9|few
CASGRYNEQFF
TGTGCCAGCGGGAGATACAATGAGCAGTTCTTC
>TRBJ1-2|NA|TRBV7-9|many
CASSLAAPSAGRGYTF
TGTGCCAGCAGCTTAGCCGCCCCCTCCGCAGGGAGAGGCTACACCTTC
>TRBJ2-6|NA|TRBV19|NA
CASSMRAAYSGANVLTF
TGTGCCAGTAGTATGCGGGCAGCCTACTCTGGGGCCAACGTCCTGACTTTC
>TRBJ2-2|NA|TRBV4-1|NA
CASSQDFGRELFF
TGCGCCAGCAGCCAAGACTTTGGCAGGGAGCTGTTTTTT
>TRBJ1-4|TRBD1|TRBV9|few
CASSLTGGRSEKLFF
TGTGCCAGCAGCCTAACAGGGGGCAGAAGTGAAAAACTGTTTTTT
>TRBJ1-2|NA|TRBV27|NA
CASSVTRTGNYGYTF
TGTGCCAGCAGTGTGACTAGGACGGGTAACTATGGCTACACCTTC
>TRBJ2-5|NA|TRBV14|many
CASSQERGEETQYF
TGTGCCAGCAGCCAAGAAAGAGGGGAAGAGACCCAGTACTTC
>TRBJ1-3|TRBD1|TRBV7-4|many
CAISQPHRGPIKSGNTIYF
TGTGCCATTTCCCAGCCCCACAGGGGGCCCATAAAATCTGGAAACACCATATATTTT
>TRBJ2-3|NA|TRBV7-3|few
CASARTASSDTQYF
TGTGCCAGCGCGAGGACCGCATCATCGGATACGCAGTATTTT
>TRBJ2-7|NA|TRBV9|NA
CASSAGRGEQYF
TGTGCCAGCAGCGCCGGCCGGGGCGAGCAGTACTTC
>TRBJ2-1|TRBD2|TRBV27|few
CASSFAGGDNEQFF
TGTGCCAGCAGTTTTGCGGGAGGGGACAATGAGCAGTTCTTC
>TRBJ1-5|TRBD1|TRBV30|NA
CAWTPGQGPYQPQHF
TGTGCCTGGACCCCCGGACAGGGACCTTATCAGCCCCAGCATTTT
>TRBJ2-1|NA|TRBV12-3/TRBV12-4|many
CASSGTAGYNEQFF
TGTGCCAGCAGTGGAACGGCAGGGTACAATGAGCAGTTCTTC
>TRBJ1-2|NA|TRBV6-6|NA
CASSYLALRYGYTF
TGTGCCAGCAGTTACTTGGCCCTCCGGTATGGCTACACCTTC
>TRBJ2-7|NA|TRBV6-5|few
CASSYSGGTVSYEQYF
TGTGCCAGCAGTTACTCGGGGGGGACAGTCTCCTACGAGCAGTACTTC
>TRBJ2-7|NA|TRBV19|many
CASSSGTGKEQYF
TGTGCCAGTAGCTCAGGGACGGGCAAAGAGCAGTACTTC
>TRBJ2-7|NA|TRBV15|few
CATSRDRGQAYEQYF
TGTGCCACCAGCAGAGATCGGGGACAAGCCTACGAGCAGTACTTC
>TRBJ2-1|NA|TRBV29-1|NA
CSVEEENSYNEQFF
TGCAGCGTTGAAGAAGAGAACTCCTACAATGAGCAGTTCTTC
>TRBJ2-5|NA|TRBV9|NA
CASSVNRASATETQYF
TGTGCCAGCAGCGTTAACAGGGCTAGCGCGACAGAGACCCAGTACTTC
>TRBJ2-7|NA|TRBV5-4|NA
CASSGGGLSYYEQYF
TGTGCCAGCAGCGGAGGGGGCCTCAGTTACTACGAGCAGTACTTC
>TRBJ2-4|TRBD2|TRBV14|many
CASSHGTSGRNNKRNIQYF
TGTGCCAGCAGCCACGGGACTAGCGGGAGGAATAATAAGAGAAACATTCAGTACTTC
>TRBJ2-2|NA|TRBV29-1|many
CSVDGVNTGELFF
TGCAGCGTTGACGGGGTAAACACCGGGGAGCTGTTTTTT
>TRBJ2-2|NA|TRBV29-1|many
CSVEFLGGDTGELFF
TGCAGCGTTGAATTTCTGGGGGGAGACACCGGGGAGCTGTTTTTT
>TRBJ2-1|TRBD2|TRBV19|many
CASSVRTSGVTGEQFF
TGTGCCAGTAGTGTCCGGACTAGCGGGGTCACGGGTGAGCAGTTCTTC
>TRBJ1-6|NA|TRBV5-6|NA
CASSSGLTASPLHF
TGTGCCAGCAGCTCCGGACTTACTGCGTCACCCCTCCACTTT
>TRBJ2-1|NA|TRBV11-2|many
CASSSLWSSYNEQFF
TGTGCCAGCAGCTCCCTATGGAGCTCCTACAATGAGCAGTTCTTC
>TRBJ1-5|NA|TRBV19|NA
CASSPVGGRNQPQHF
TGTGCCAGTAGCCCCGTTGGGGGTCGCAATCAGCCCCAGCATTTT
>TRBJ2-1|TRBD2|TRBV6-5|many
CASSYDGLGSGRPNYNEQFF
TGTGCCAGCAGTTACGATGGGCTGGGTAGCGGGAGGCCAAACTACAATGAGCAGTTCTTC
>TRBJ1-1|TRBD1|TRBV7-6|many
CASSLDRGLRTEAFF
TGTGCCAGCAGCTTGGACAGGGGGCTGAGAACTGAAGCTTTCTTT
>TRBJ1-2|TRBD1|TRBV19|NA
CASSSRDSYNYGYTF
TGTGCCAGTAGTAGCCGGGACAGCTATAACTATGGCTACACCTTC
>TRBJ2-3|NA|TRBV7-9|few
CASSLDTLTDTQYF
TGTGCCAGCAGCTTGGACACCCTCACAGATACGCAGTATTTT
>TRBJ1-1|NA|TRBV27|NA
CASRTRGGNTEAFF
TGTGCCAGCAGAACCAGGGGAGGGAACACTGAAGCTTTCTTT
>TRBJ2-7|TRBD2|TRBV15|few
CATSPQGGSGGIEDEQYF
TGTGCCACCAGCCCCCAGGGGGGTAGCGGGGGGATAGAGGACGAGCAGTACTTC
>TRBJ1-4|NA|TRBV9|few
CASSAHGEANEKLFF
TGTGCCAGCAGCGCCCACGGGGAGGCGAATGAAAAACTGTTTTTT
>TRBJ2-6|NA|TRBV27|NA
CASSTLGPAISGANVLTF
TGTGCCAGCAGTACTTTGGGCCCGGCGATTTCTGGGGCCAACGTCCTGACTTTC
>TRBJ1-3|NA|TRBV6-2/TRBV6-3|many
CASSSKRISGNTIYF
TGTGCCAGCAGTTCGAAGAGAATCTCTGGAAACACCATATATTTT
>TRBJ2-1|NA|TRBV30|few
CAWTLNNEQFF
TGTGCCTGGACTCTAAACAATGAGCAGTTCTTC
>TRBJ2-7|NA|TRBV11-2|many
CASSDTDYEQYF
TGTGCCAGCAGCGATACAGATTACGAGCAGTACTTC
>TRBJ2-2|NA|TRBV9|few
CASSTSIGNTGELFF
TGTGCCAGCAGCACCTCGATAGGGAATACCGGGGAGCTGTTTTTT
>TRBJ2-1|TRBD2|TRBV27|many
CASSLRGLAGFSGQFF
TGTGCCAGCAGTTTAAGGGGGCTAGCGGGATTCTCGGGGCAGTTCTTC
>TRBJ2-7|NA|TRBV7-8|many
CASSFQPQGESEQYF
TGTGCCAGCAGCTTTCAACCCCAGGGTGAATCCGAGCAGTACTTC